The entry below gives a single T cell receptor beta chain sequence along with its context. The entry originates in a study of technical replicates of blood from several donors. Sequencing used immunoSEQ multiplex PCR; TCRdb keeps in-frame clones, though not all of them. The profile covers about 16,000 clones, with roughly 86% appearing a single time and approximately 11% taken by the ten largest. This CDR3 contains 14 residues. The specimen was PBMCs. This TCR was recovered from a human donor in good health. This rearrangement joins TRBV12-1 to TRBJ1-1. TRBV12-1 is tagged as a pseudogene. The CDR3 DNA is TGTGCCAGCAGCTTTGCGCCCCCCGGGGCTGAAGCTTTCTTT. This gives the protein CASSFAPPGAEAFF.